A single TCR beta chain is shown here with its context. The antigen remains undetermined. The method was immunoSEQ multiplex PCR; TCRdb's version includes in-frame clones alone and lacks a portion of them. The sample yields about 10,000 clones, approximately 90% seen once. This sample is drawn from a study of STAT3 mutations in large granular lymphocyte leukemia. Study outcomes and limitations: In 6 of 18 patients, new TCR clonotypes emerged after therapy. Persisting codominant clonotypes may have hidden a small pathogenic clone. At least one immunodominant TCR beta clonotype appeared in every T-cell large granular lymphocyte leukemia patient.

The CDR3 length is 15 residues. Trimming took 0 bases from V and 3 from J; bases not matched to a gene: 4. In germline, CDR1 is SGHNT, CDR2 YYREEE (reference sequence). Sequencing input: peripheral blood mononuclear cells. This clonotype originated in a man aged 60 to 69 with T-cell large granular lymphocyte leukemia. Some clones in this sample may be carry-over from other donors' samples. V is TRBV5-4 and J is TRBJ2-7, with 9 nucleotides matching TRBD2. The CDR3 sequence is CASSLGGTSSYEQYF. The CDR3 region has the DNA TGTGCCAGCAGCTTGGGGGGGACTAGCAGCTACGAGCAGTACTTC. The full variable domain, rest sourced from reference TRBV5-4 and TRBJ2-7, is ETGVTQSPTHLIKTRGQQVTLRCSSQSGHNTVSWYQQALGQGPQFIFQYYREEENGRGNFPPRFSGLQFPNYSSELNVNALELDDSALYLCASSLGGTSSYEQYFGPGTRLTVT.